One T cell receptor (beta chain) is described in this entry. Only in-frame clones appear in the TCRdb table, and some are missing; sequencing was by immunoSEQ multiplex PCR. The data show about 220,000 clones, around four fifths seen once. The CDR3 is 16 amino acids. V was pared by 0 bases and J by 4 bases, with 4 bases of the junction left unmatched. Per germline, CDR1 MGHRA and CDR2 YSYEKL. This entry is derived from a study of blood T cell repertoires in COVID-19. The receptor was isolated from a young man with active or convalescent COVID-19. The sequencing input was peripheral blood. The chain combines TRBV4-1 with TRBJ2-2; 8 bases line up with TRBD2. For the CDR3, the DNA is TGCGCCAGCAGCCAAGAACGGGGGGGATCCACCGGGGAGCTGTTTTTT. It codes for CASSQERGGSTGELFF.